This passage covers 27 T cell receptor beta chains from one sample sequenced in a study of naive and memory T cell subsets. Both TRBC1 and TRBC2 were covered by a beta constant-region primer of two equimolar oligonucleotides. The ligated cDNA underwent four PCR rounds using SP2 and nested alpha and beta constant-region primers. TCRdb fed the UMI-ligation and nested PCR reads into MiXCR, producing one record per CDR3 protein. This table holds over 65,000 distinct CDR3 sequences, over 9% found once. Specimen: naive CD8+ T cells from blood. The receptors derive from a human donor in good health.

This clonotype was counted between two and nine times. The rearrangement joins TRBV5-6 to TRBJ1-5; TRBD1 aligns across 11 bases. The germline CDR1 and CDR2 sequences are SGHDT and YYEEEE. Trimming at V came to 8 bases and at J to 7 bases, leaving 2 bases not matched to a gene. This CDR3 spans 12 amino acids. In DNA form, the CDR3 reads TGTGCCAGTGGGACAGGGGGACAGCCCCAGCATTTT. Translated: CASGTGGQPQHF.

This clonotype was recorded many times. J is TRBJ1-1 and V is TRBV4-1; D uncertain. There are 13 residues in the CDR3. CDR1 MGHRA and CDR2 YSYEKL come from the germline V gene. Trimming took 4 bases from V and 5 from J, leaving 11 bases between them. The CDR3 is CASSPGGATEAFF. The CDR3 coding sequence is TGCGCCAGCAGCCCGGGAGGAGCGACTGAAGCTTTCTTT.

At least ten counts were recorded for this clonotype. This sequence joins TRBV19 and TRBJ2-7, with D tentatively TRBD2 (6 bases). This CDR3 comprises 12 residues. Germline V gene lookup returns CDR1 LNHDA and CDR2 SQIVND (reference sequence). The germline V and J ends were trimmed by 5 bases and 6 bases, with 11 bases remaining between them. The DNA for the CDR3 is TGTGCCAGTAGTCCCGGGACTTCCGAGCAGTACTTC. Translating gives CASSPGTSEQYF.

J is TRBJ2-7 and V is TRBV7-9, with D perhaps TRBD1 or TRBD2 (5 bases each). The CDR3 totals 15 residues. Germline V CDR1 and CDR2: SEHNR, FQNEAQ (reference sequence). The V end was cut by 5 bases, the J end by 5 bases, with 19 bases between. CDR3 region: CASSQPLGDSDEQYF. The CDR3 DNA is TGTGCCAGCAGCCAACCACTGGGGGATAGCGACGAGCAGTACTTC. Variable domain in full (rest from reference TRBV7-9 and TRBJ2-7): DTGVSQNPRHKITKRGQNVTFRCDPISEHNRLYWYRQTLGQGPEFLTYFQNEAQLEKSRLLSDRFSAERPKGSFSTLEIQRTEQGDSAMYLCASSQPLGDSDEQYFGPGTRLTVT.

This clonotype was counted between two and nine times. The chain uses TRBV29-1 and TRBJ2-3; 14 bases agree with TRBD2. The V gene end was trimmed by 7 bases and the J gene end by 3 bases; junction bases not matched to a gene: 18. The CDR3 totals 19 residues. Germline CDR1 SQVTM, CDR2 ANQGSEA. Written as DNA, the CDR3 is TGCAGCGCCGAGGACCCCGGACTAGCGGGAGGAAGCGGTACAGATACGCAGTATTTT. The encoded protein is CSAEDPGLAGGSGTDTQYF.

This clonotype was recorded many times. The J gene is TRBJ2-7, the V gene TRBV9, with 7 bases lining up with TRBD2. This CDR3 has 16 amino acids. Looked up from germline, CDR1 is SGDLS and CDR2 is YYNGEE. Germline trimming cut 0 bases from V and 2 bases from J; bases unmatched to any gene: 8. The CDR3 DNA reads as TGTGCCAGCAGCGTAGTTCCCAGCGGGAAGGCCTACGAGCAGTACTTC. Translation: CASSVVPSGKAYEQYF.

The sample holds a few counts of this clonotype. The chain couples TRBV5-1 to TRBJ2-7; D might be TRBD2 (6 bases). The V end was cut by 2 bases, the J end by 2 bases, with 11 bases between. Germline CDR1 is SGHRS and CDR2 is YFSETQ. This CDR3 contains 14 residues. The CDR3 is CASSFRSGPYEQYF. DNA of the CDR3: TGCGCCAGCAGCTTTCGTAGCGGACCCTACGAGCAGTACTTC. Using reference TRBV5-1 and TRBJ2-7 for the parts outside the CDR3, the full variable domain is KAGVTQTPRYLIKTRGQQVTLSCSPISGHRSVSWYQQTPGQGLQFLFEYFSETQRNKGNFPGRFSGRQFSNSRSEMNVSTLELGDSALYLCASSFRSGPYEQYFGPGTRLTVT.

CDR3: CASSPIGGGPYNEQFF. The CDR3 nucleotides read TGTGCCAGCAGCCCCATTGGGGGAGGGCCATACAATGAGCAGTTCTTC. This chain connects TRBV6-5 to TRBJ2-1, with TRBD2 matching 7 bases. The J segment lost 4 bases and the V segment lost 6 bases, leaving 12 bases of the junction unmatched. Germline values: CDR1 MNHEY, CDR2 SVGAGI. This CDR3 has 16 residues.

This clonotype has more than one count but fewer than ten. V and J are TRBV25-1 and TRBJ1-2; weak D call: TRBD1 (5 bases). The CDR3 length is 14 residues. The V and J ends lost 4 bases and 3 bases respectively, with 12 bases between them. Germline CDR1 MGHDK, CDR2 SYGVNS. Here the CDR3 DNA reads TGTGCCAGCAGTGCCCGGGACGGAGACTATGGCTACACCTTC. This translates into CASSARDGDYGYTF.

This clonotype was found many times. The V call is TRBV28, the J call TRBJ2-1, with 13 bases fitting TRBD2. The CDR3 contains 14 residues. Trimming removed 6 bases from V and 6 bases from J; junction bases left unmatched: 2. Germline CDR1 and CDR2: MDHEN and SYDVKM. The CDR3 spells CASSRLAGGNEQFF. Here the CDR3 DNA reads TGTGCCAGCAGCCGACTAGCGGGAGGCAATGAGCAGTTCTTC.

This clonotype was recorded many times. The CDR3: CSVMGWQGVSYEQYF. In DNA, the CDR3 is TGCAGCGTTATGGGTTGGCAGGGTGTGTCCTACGAGCAGTACTTC. This chain joins TRBV29-1 and TRBJ2-7, with a possible D match to TRBD1 (5 bases). Germline CDR1 SQVTM, CDR2 ANQGSEA. The CDR3 has 15 amino acids. Trimming removed 5 bases at V and 1 base at J, with 18 bases between.

This clonotype was recorded at least ten times. This chain uses TRBV7-8 with TRBJ2-5, with 10 nucleotides matching TRBD1. Trimming removed 5 bases from V and 5 bases from J; junction bases left unmatched: 11. The CDR3 spans 16 residues. Germline-derived CDR1 and CDR2 are SGHVS and FQNEAQ. Here the CDR3 reads CASSPTTGGIKETQYF. The DNA for the CDR3 is TGTGCCAGCAGCCCAACGACAGGGGGCATTAAGGAGACCCAGTACTTC.

This clonotype was counted only a few times. The rearrangement joins TRBV5-6 to TRBJ2-1; D not certain. Germline CDR1 SGHDT, CDR2 YYEEEE. V gave up 4 bases and J gave up 5 bases, with 7 bases separating them. This CDR3 spans 12 amino acids. CDR3 coding DNA: TGTGCCAGCAGCGCGAGCAACAATGAGCAGTTCTTC. It codes for CASSASNNEQFF. The variable domain in full, with the rest retrieved from reference TRBV5-6 and TRBJ2-1, is DAGVTQSPTHLIKTRGQQVTLRCSPKSGHDTVSWYQQALGQGPQFIFQYYEEEERQRGNFPDRFSGHQFPNYSSELNVNALLLGDSALYLCASSASNNEQFFGPGTRLTVL.

CDR3 bases: TGCGCCAGCAGCCAGGGGAACAGGGTCGGCACCGGGGAGCTGTTTTTT. Protein sequence: CASSQGNRVGTGELFF. The chain joins TRBV4-1 to TRBJ2-2; perhaps TRBD1 as D (6 bases). Deletions cut 3 bases from V and 4 bases from J, with 15 bases between. Germline values: CDR1 MGHRA, CDR2 YSYEKL. The CDR3 consists of 16 residues.

The chain couples TRBV19 to TRBJ2-5, with 8 nucleotides matching TRBD2. Germline CDR1 LNHDA, CDR2 SQIVND (reference sequence). The V gene end was trimmed by 4 bases and the J gene end by 0 bases; junction bases not matched to a gene: 10. The CDR3 covers 17 residues. CDR3 amino acids: CASSNKLAGGYQETQYF. The CDR3 DNA reads as TGTGCCAGTAGTAATAAGCTAGCGGGTGGGTACCAAGAGACCCAGTACTTC.

This clonotype was observed a handful of times. The V call is TRBV13, the J call TRBJ2-7; D is tentatively TRBD1 or TRBD2 (5 bases each). Per germline, CDR1 PRHDT and CDR2 FYEKMQ (reference sequence). Trimming cost V 0 bases and J 3 bases, with 9 bases left between them. The CDR3 totals 14 residues. The CDR3 reads CASSLGRGVYEQYF. As DNA, the CDR3 is TGTGCCAGCAGCTTAGGGCGAGGGGTCTACGAGCAGTACTTC. The whole variable domain, filled in from reference TRBV13 and TRBJ2-7, reads AAGVIQSPRHLIKEKRETATLKCYPIPRHDTVYWYQQGPGQDPQFLISFYEKMQSDKGSIPDRFSAQQFSDYHSELNMSSLELGDSALYFCASSLGRGVYEQYFGPGTRLTVT.

The chain couples TRBV5-1 to TRBJ1-2, with 7 bases lining up with TRBD1. From germline, CDR1 is SGHRS and CDR2 YFSETQ. The CDR3 has 14 amino acids. V was pared by 3 bases and J by 6 bases, with 8 bases of the junction left unmatched. Written as DNA, the CDR3 is TGCGCCAGCAGCTCCTTCGGACAGGTAGATGGCTACACCTTC. This translates into CASSSFGQVDGYTF. Combining the CDR3 with reference TRBV5-1 and TRBJ1-2 gives the whole variable domain KAGVTQTPRYLIKTRGQQVTLSCSPISGHRSVSWYQQTPGQGLQFLFEYFSETQRNKGNFPGRFSGRQFSNSRSEMNVSTLELGDSALYLCASSSFGQVDGYTFGSGTRLTVV.

The rearrangement joins TRBV27 to TRBJ2-1, with 11 bases fitting TRBD2. Trimming removed 2 bases from V and 9 bases from J; junction bases left unmatched: 9. Germline V gene sequence: CDR1 MNHEY, CDR2 SMNVEV (reference sequence). This CDR3 spans 16 amino acids. CDR3 sequence (DNA): TGTGCCAGCAGTTTAGGTCTAGCGGGAGGTCGGGGTGAGCAGTTCTTC. Translated, it gives CASSLGLAGGRGEQFF.

This clonotype was recorded at least ten times. This chain uses TRBV29-1 with TRBJ2-7; tentatively, D is TRBD1 or TRBD2 (5 bases each). CDR1 and CDR2 (germline): SQVTM, ANQGSEA. This CDR3 has 11 amino acids. Trimming shortened V by 7 bases and J by 6 bases, and 13 bases separated the two germline ends. For the CDR3, the DNA is TGCAGCGGCGCGGACGGGGCCGAGCAGTACTTC. Its translation is CSGADGAEQYF.

This chain's CDR3 is CASSVSSGGGDEQYF. The DNA for the CDR3 is TGTGCCAGCAGCGTATCTAGCGGGGGTGGCGACGAGCAGTACTTC. J is TRBJ2-7 and V is TRBV9, with 10 nucleotides matching TRBD2. The V and J ends lost 1 base and 5 bases, in that order; junction bases with no gene match: 6. This CDR3 contains 15 residues. CDR1 SGDLS and CDR2 YYNGEE come from the germline V gene.

The rearrangement links TRBV29-1 to TRBJ2-1, with D perhaps assigned TRBD1 or TRBD2 (5 bases each). CDR1 and CDR2 from the germline V gene are SQVTM and ANQGSEA. The V gene lost 8 bases and the J gene lost 15 bases, with 23 bases spanning the gap. The length of the CDR3 is 12 residues. DNA for the CDR3: TGCAGCCTCCAAGGGTCGTCCCCAGGGACGTTCTTC. Residues: CSLQGSSPGTFF.

Only a few counts were recorded for this clonotype. The J gene is TRBJ2-2, the V gene TRBV24-1; TRBD1 matches 7 bases. Germline-derived CDR1 and CDR2 are KGHDR and SFDVKD. V gave up 4 bases and J gave up 2 bases; unmatched junction bases: 3. The CDR3 spans 15 residues. This chain's CDR3 is CATSEDRENTGELFF. The CDR3 nucleotides are TGTGCCACCAGTGAAGACAGGGAAAACACCGGGGAGCTGTTTTTT.

This chain uses TRBV4-1 with TRBJ2-7; no clear D. The CDR3 loop spans 14 amino acids. CDR1 is MGHRA and CDR2 is YSYEKL in the germline V gene. The ends were cut back, 2 bases at V and 0 bases at J, with 8 bases in the middle. CDR3 in DNA: TGCGCCAGCAGCCAAACTTACAGCTCCTACGAGCAGTACTTC. Translating it yields CASSQTYSSYEQYF.

The chain joins TRBV4-2 to TRBJ1-1; D gene uncertain. The CDR3 spans 15 residues. V was trimmed by 9 bases and J by 3 bases, leaving 20 bases between them. Per germline, CDR1 LGHNA and CDR2 YNFKEQ. CDR3 amino acids: CASQQELSRYTEAFF. CDR3 sequence (DNA): TGTGCCAGTCAGCAAGAATTGAGTCGGTACACTGAAGCTTTCTTT.

The chain joins TRBV28 to TRBJ1-1, with a possible D match to TRBD1 (6 bases). Trimming took off 3 bases at V and 0 bases at J, with 14 bases between the two ends. Germline V gives CDR1 MDHEN, CDR2 SYDVKM. The CDR3 covers 16 residues. CDR3 region: CASSLPKDRMNTEAFF. In DNA form, the CDR3 reads TGTGCCAGCAGTTTGCCTAAGGACAGAATGAACACTGAAGCTTTCTTT. The full variable domain, completed using reference TRBV28 and TRBJ1-1, is DVKVTQSSRYLVKRTGEKVFLECVQDMDHENMFWYRQDPGLGLRLIYFSYDVKMKEKGDIPEGYSVSREKKERFSLILESASTNQTSMYLCASSLPKDRMNTEAFFGQGTRLTVV.

This clonotype was recorded at least ten times. The gene calls are TRBV20-1 and TRBJ2-7; TRBD2 might be the D (5 bases). CDR3 size: 14 residues. CDR1 and CDR2 from the germline V gene are DFQATT and SNEGSKA (reference sequence). Trimming took 0 bases from V and 3 from J, leaving 12 bases between them. This CDR3 is CSARDRGGFYEQYF. In nucleotides, the CDR3 is TGCAGTGCTAGAGATCGGGGTGGATTCTACGAGCAGTACTTC.

This clonotype has only a few counts. The chain employs TRBV7-9 and TRBJ2-1; 8 nucleotides agree with TRBD2. The trim removed 5 bases at V and 8 bases at J, leaving 8 bases unmatched. The CDR3 has 14 residues. Germline values: CDR1 SEHNR, CDR2 FQNEAQ (reference sequence). CDR3: CASSPRGGYDEQFF. CDR3 bases: TGTGCCAGCAGCCCCCGGGGGGGTTACGATGAGCAGTTCTTC.